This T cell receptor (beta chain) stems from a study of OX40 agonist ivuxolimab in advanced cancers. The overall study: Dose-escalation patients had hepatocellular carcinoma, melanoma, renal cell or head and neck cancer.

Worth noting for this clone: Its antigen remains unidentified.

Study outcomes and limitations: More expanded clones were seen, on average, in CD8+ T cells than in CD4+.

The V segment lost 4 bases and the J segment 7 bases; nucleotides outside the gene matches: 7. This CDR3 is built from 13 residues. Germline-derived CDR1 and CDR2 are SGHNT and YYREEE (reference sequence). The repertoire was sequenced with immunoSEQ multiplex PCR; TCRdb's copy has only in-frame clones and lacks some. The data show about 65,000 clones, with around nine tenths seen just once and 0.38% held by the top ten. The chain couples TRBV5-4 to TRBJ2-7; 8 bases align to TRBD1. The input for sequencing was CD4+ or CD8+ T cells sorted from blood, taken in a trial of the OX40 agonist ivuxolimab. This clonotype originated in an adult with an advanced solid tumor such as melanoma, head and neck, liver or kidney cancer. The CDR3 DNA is TGTGCCAGCAGCCGGACAGGGCTTGGTGAGCAGTACTTC. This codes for CASSRTGLGEQYF.